Below, 19 T cell receptor beta chains from the same sample are listed, as sequenced in a study of human T cells and chemical hapten exposure. TCRdb re-called the RACE reads through MiXCR, storing one row per CDR3 protein. Of tens of thousands of distinct CDR3 sequences in the sample, approximately 9.9% were seen once. Time point indicated: patch test 2, 6 weeks after DPC sensitization. Treatment denoted: therapeutic diphenylcyclopropenone sensitization with weekly scalp DPC. The material was whole blood, obtained in connection with sensitization to the hapten diphenylcyclopropenone (DPC). These receptor sequences come from a man aged 35 to 55 with alopecia areata. Some clones in this sample may be carry-over from other donors' samples.

This clonotype showed up just a few times. The CDR3 coding sequence is TGCAGCGTTGCCGGGACAGGGTTTCTTACGCAGTATTTT. Residues: CSVAGTGFLTQYF. The rearrangement links TRBV29-1 to TRBJ2-3; 9 bases line up with TRBD1. The germline V gene encodes CDR1 SQVTM and CDR2 ANQGSEA. V dropped 4 bases and J dropped 8; count of bases not matched to a gene: 7. The CDR3 is 13 amino acids.

This clonotype has only a few counts. The rearrangement uses TRBV7-2 and TRBJ2-5; D is ambiguous. Germline V gene sequence: CDR1 SGHTA, CDR2 FQGNSA. The CDR3 loop spans 12 amino acids. Trimming cost V 8 bases and J 4 bases, with 11 bases left between them. CDR3 amino acids: CASSTAGETQYF. The CDR3 DNA reads TGTGCCAGCTCGACCGCCGGAGAGACCCAGTACTTC.

The chain carries TRBV18 and TRBJ2-5, with 7 nucleotides matching TRBD1. V dropped 0 bases and J dropped 4; count of bases not matched to a gene: 11. The CDR3 extends over 17 amino acids. CDR1 KGHSH and CDR2 LQKENI come from the germline V gene. The CDR3 DNA follows: TGTGCCAGCTCACCACCTATGCGAGGGGGCCGGGGAGAGACCCAGTACTTC. This translates into CASSPPMRGGRGETQYF.

In its sample, this clonotype was seen a few times. The rearrangement links TRBV18 to TRBJ2-7, with D unresolved. CDR1 and CDR2 from the germline V gene are KGHSH and LQKENI. The V gene lost 0 bases and the J gene lost 6 bases, with 12 bases spanning the gap. This CDR3 comprises 14 residues. The DNA for the CDR3 is TGTGCCAGCTCACCACCCGGCCCTCCCTCCGAGCAGTACTTC. As protein: CASSPPGPPSEQYF.

The chain couples TRBV5-4 to TRBJ2-7; D is unclear. Trimming removed 0 bases from V and 3 bases from J, with 7 bases in between. The germline CDR1 and CDR2 sequences are SGHNT and YYREEE (reference sequence). The CDR3 runs to 13 residues. CDR3 in amino acids: CASSLDLIYEQYV. The CDR3 DNA reads TGTGCCAGCAGCTTGGACCTAATCTACGAGCAGTACGTC.

Ten or more counts support this clonotype. This sequence joins TRBV7-6 and TRBJ2-5; maybe TRBD1 (6 bases). The CDR3 has 16 amino acids. V lost 2 bases and J lost 4, with 17 bases in between. Germline CDR1 SGHVS, CDR2 FNYEAQ. CDR3: CASSLRGGVILETQYF. The CDR3 bases are TGTGCCAGCAGCTTACGTGGGGGCGTTATATTAGAGACCCAGTACTTC.

V is TRBV6-5 and J is TRBJ1-1; perhaps TRBD1 as D (6 bases). V was trimmed by 6 bases and J by 5 bases, leaving 13 bases between them. The CDR3 is 13 amino acids. The germline V gene encodes CDR1 MNHEY and CDR2 SVGAGI. The CDR3 reads CASSLNRETEAFF. DNA for the CDR3: TGTGCCAGCAGCCTAAACAGGGAAACTGAAGCTTTCTTT.

This clonotype occurred a few times. CDR3 in amino acids: CASSLSSDRGTQYF. CDR3 DNA: TGCGCCAGCAGCTTGTCTTCCGATCGGGGTACGCAGTATTTT. The genes are TRBV5-1 and TRBJ2-3; D is perhaps TRBD2 (5 bases). Germline CDR1 is SGHRS and CDR2 is YFSETQ. The CDR3 covers 14 residues. Trimming pared 1 base from V and 8 bases from J, leaving 14 bases between.

This clonotype has more than one count but fewer than ten. V is TRBV9 and J is TRBJ2-2; D call uncertain. Trimming removed 3 bases from V and 7 bases from J, with 7 bases in between. The CDR3 loop spans 12 amino acids. Germline CDR1 SGDLS, CDR2 YYNGEE. The CDR3 loop is CASSGRVGELFF. CDR3 nucleotide sequence: TGTGCCAGCAGCGGGAGAGTCGGGGAGCTGTTTTTT.

The chain combines TRBV18 with TRBJ1-3; tentatively, D is TRBD1 (6 bases). V lost 0 bases to trimming and J lost 7 bases, with 10 bases between them. The CDR3 runs to 14 residues. Germline V CDR1 and CDR2: KGHSH, LQKENI. The CDR3 loop is CASSPPGGGNTIYF. The CDR3, as DNA: TGTGCCAGCTCACCACCCGGAGGGGGTAACACCATATATTTT.

This clonotype was seen more than once but under ten times. The rearrangement joins TRBV6-1 to TRBJ2-6, with 8 bases matching TRBD1. Per germline, CDR1 MNHNS and CDR2 SASEGT. This CDR3 comprises 17 residues. Trimming cost V 6 bases and J 4 bases; bases outside gene matches: 11. The DNA of the CDR3 is TGTGCCAGCAGCCTAAACTCCAGGGGGCGCGGGGCCAACGTCCTGACTTTC. Its translation: CASSLNSRGRGANVLTF.

This clonotype was observed a few times. V and J are TRBV30 and TRBJ2-6, with 7 bases lining up with TRBD1. CDR1 and CDR2 (germline): GTSNPN, SVGIG (reference sequence). The J segment lost 2 bases and the V segment lost 4 bases, leaving 8 bases of the junction unmatched. CDR3 length: 16 residues. For the CDR3, the DNA is TGTGCCTGGATGAGAGGGGGCGCGACTGGGGCCAACGTCCTGACTTTC. It codes for CAWMRGGATGANVLTF.

The sample holds a few counts of this clonotype. The chain combines TRBV11-1 with TRBJ2-2; weak D call: TRBD2 (6 bases). The germline V and J ends were trimmed by 5 bases and 0 bases, with 16 bases remaining between them. Germline V gene data show CDR1 as SGHAT and CDR2 as FQDESV (reference sequence). The CDR3 covers 17 residues. In DNA form, the CDR3 reads TGTGCCAGCAGCCACCGAGCGGGCCTTTCGAACACCGGGGAGCTGTTTTTT. Translation: CASSHRAGLSNTGELFF.

The chain has TRBV20-1 and TRBJ1-2, with D possibly being TRBD1 (5 bases). This CDR3 region has 16 residues. Trimming pared 0 bases from V and 9 bases from J, leaving 23 bases between. The germline gives CDR1 DFQATT, CDR2 SNEGSKA (reference sequence). The CDR3 coding sequence is TGCAGTGCTAGAGACCCCAGTGGGCAGGGTCAAGTAAGCTACACCTTC. Amino acids: CSARDPSGQGQVSYTF.

A few counts support this clonotype. This chain joins TRBV19 and TRBJ2-5; a possible D gene is TRBD1 (7 bases). The germline V gene has CDR1 LNHDA and CDR2 SQIVND (reference sequence). The V end was cut by 4 bases, the J end by 3 bases, with 12 bases between. The CDR3 length is 14 residues. CDR3 in amino acids: CASSRSRGEETQYF. CDR3 in DNA: TGTGCCAGTAGTAGGTCCAGGGGGGAAGAGACCCAGTACTTC.

This clonotype came up a few times. V is TRBV7-2 and J is TRBJ1-2; D call uncertain. Germline CDR1 SGHTA, CDR2 FQGNSA. V lost 3 bases to trimming and J lost 5 bases, with 16 bases between them. CDR3 size: 15 residues. This CDR3 reads CASSFGEGPRYGYTF. The CDR3 nucleotides are TGTGCCAGCAGCTTTGGGGAGGGTCCAAGATATGGCTACACCTTC.

V gene TRBV7-9 combines with J gene TRBJ1-6; no clear D. CDR1 and CDR2 from the germline V gene are SEHNR and FQNEAQ (reference sequence). Trimming left V 1 base short and J 7 bases short, with 23 bases between. This CDR3 is built from 19 residues. The chain's CDR3 is CASSLEGSSFGRPNSPLHF. As DNA, the CDR3 is TGTGCCAGCAGCTTAGAAGGGTCGAGCTTTGGCCGGCCCAATTCACCCCTCCACTTT.

This clonotype was seen more than once but under ten times. In DNA, the CDR3 is TGCAGCGTTGGGGGGGCCACTTTAAACTCTGGAAACACCATATATTTT. As protein: CSVGGATLNSGNTIYF. The J gene is TRBJ1-3, the V gene TRBV29-1, with D perhaps matching TRBD1 (6 bases). Germline V CDR1 and CDR2: SQVTM, ANQGSEA. The CDR3 spans 16 residues. V was cut by 4 bases and J by 0 bases, with 16 bases left in between.

CDR3 DNA sequence: TGTGCCTGGACTGGGTCTGGGGCCAACGTCCTGACTTTC. Translated: CAWTGSGANVLTF. The chain joins TRBV30 to TRBJ2-6; D is unclear. The CDR3 consists of 13 residues. V lost 4 bases to trimming and J lost 1 base, with 5 bases between them. Germline V gene sequence: CDR1 GTSNPN, CDR2 SVGIG (reference sequence).